These T cell receptor beta chains were read from a single sample in a study of cytomegalovirus exposure and HLA in healthy donors. Only in-frame clones appear in the TCRdb table, and some are missing; sequencing was by immunoSEQ multiplex PCR. The profile covers about 110,000 clones, with roughly 95% appearing a single time and about 0.7% taken by the ten largest. The material sequenced was PBMCs. The receptors come from a woman aged 18 to 35 in good health and CMV-seronegative. Both conserved end residues are part of each CDR3. D genes are given only for firm matches. Clone size is stated in some rows and not others, as once, few, many or a class when expanded.

TRBV7-2,TRBD2,-,TRBJ2-7,CASSSPKRRSGGARYEQYF,TGTGCCAGCAGCTCCCCGAAAAGGCGTAGCGGGGGGGCCAGATACGAGCAGTACTTC
TRBV6-1,-,once,TRBJ2-1,CASSVEGTSNNEQFF,TGTGCCAGCAGTGTGGAGGGTACTTCTAACAATGAGCAGTTCTTC
TRBV5-4,TRBD1,once,TRBJ1-5,CASSSGTEIGQPQHF,TGTGCCAGCAGCTCCGGGACAGAGATTGGTCAGCCCCAGCATTTT
TRBV6-6,-,-,TRBJ2-7,CASSKGSGRSYEQYF,TGTGCCAGCAGCAAGGGGTCAGGGCGGTCCTACGAGCAGTACTTC
TRBV10-3,-,-,TRBJ2-7,CAISEDATRNYEQYF,TGTGCCATCAGTGAGGACGCGACACGTAACTACGAGCAGTACTTC
TRBV4-2,TRBD2,-,TRBJ2-1,CASSQSLAGSYNEQFF,TGTGCCAGCAGCCAATCACTAGCGGGGTCTTACAATGAGCAGTTCTTC
TRBV28,TRBD1,-,TRBJ2-3,CASSNRGRVTDTQYF,TGTGCCAGCAGTAACAGGGGGCGCGTTACAGATACGCAGTATTTT
TRBV11-2,-,once,TRBJ2-7,CASSPRTAQYF,TGTGCCAGCAGCCCAAGGACAGCGCAGTACTTC
TRBV6-1,-,-,TRBJ1-5,CASSVQGYSNQPQHF,TGTGCCAGCAGCGTCCAGGGTTATAGCAATCAGCCCCAGCATTTT
TRBV28,-,-,TRBJ1-1,CASSLGGVNTEAFF,TGTGCCAGCAGTTTAGGAGGGGTGAACACTGAAGCTTTCTTT
TRBV2,TRBD1,once,TRBJ2-7,CASSETGTGFYEQYF,TGTGCCAGCAGTGAAACCGGGACAGGCTTTTACGAGCAGTACTTC
TRBV6-5,TRBD1,once,TRBJ2-7,CASSRQGWDEQYF,TGTGCCAGCAGTCGACAGGGTTGGGACGAGCAGTACTTC
TRBV30,TRBD2,few,TRBJ2-7,CAWSKRGAGEQYF,TGTGCCTGGAGCAAGCGGGGGGCAGGAGAGCAGTACTTC
TRBV29-1,-,-,TRBJ1-4,CSVEGQVEEKLFF,TGCAGCGTTGAAGGGCAGGTTGAGGAAAAACTGTTTTTT
TRBV5-6,-,-,TRBJ1-2,CASSKDSYGYTF,TGTGCCAGCAGCAAAGACAGCTATGGCTACACCTTC
TRBV7-6,TRBD2,-,TRBJ2-7,CASSPRTSGVHEQYF,TGTGCCAGCAGCCCGCGGACTAGCGGGGTCCACGAGCAGTACTTC
TRBV7-3,-,-,TRBJ2-3,CASSFVGAGTDTQYF,TGTGCCAGCAGCTTTGTTGGAGCCGGTACAGATACGCAGTATTTT
TRBV6-1,-,-,TRBJ2-2,CASSEAWTEPGELFF,TGTGCCAGCAGTGAAGCGTGGACAGAACCCGGGGAGCTGTTTTTT
TRBV5-1,TRBD1,-,TRBJ1-1,CASSPFTGGEAFF,TGCGCCAGCAGTCCCTTCACAGGGGGTGAAGCTTTCTTT
TRBV30,TRBD2,-,TRBJ2-5,CAWSIGVAGVQETQYF,TGTGCCTGGAGCATTGGAGTAGCGGGGGTCCAAGAGACCCAGTACTTC
TRBV5-1,-,-,TRBJ2-3,CASSPSVTSPDTQYF,TGCGCCAGCAGCCCTAGTGTCACTTCGCCAGATACGCAGTATTTT
TRBV29-1,-,-,TRBJ1-1,CSGGENTEAFF,TGCAGCGGCGGGGAAAACACTGAAGCTTTCTTT
TRBV18,TRBD1,-,TRBJ1-4,CASSPYPQQGVTEKLFF,TGTGCCAGCTCACCCTACCCGCAGCAGGGGGTGACTGAAAAACTGTTTTTT
TRBV4-3,-,once,TRBJ2-7,CASSQEGPGRYEQYF,TGCGCCAGCAGCCAAGAAGGACCAGGGAGGTACGAGCAGTACTTC
TRBV19,-,-,TRBJ2-7,CASSIKGGRPYEQYF,TGTGCCAGTAGTATCAAAGGGGGAAGACCCTACGAGCAGTACTTC
TRBV28,TRBD1,-,TRBJ2-7,CASSLRTGQPSYEQYF,TGTGCCAGCAGTTTACGGACAGGGCAACCCTCCTACGAGCAGTACTTC